The present T cell receptor beta chain was sequenced within a study of T cell repertoires in cytomegalovirus infection. Study information: CMV infection and matching HLA type were both indicated by public TCR beta signatures.

The CDR3 runs to 13 residues. Trimming left V 0 bases short and J 7 bases short, with 9 bases between. Germline V lookup: CDR1 SGHAT, CDR2 FQNNGV. This clonotype was seen repeatedly, ten times or more. What it binds is unknown. Study findings and constraints: The response measured ex vivo was dominated by TCR beta clonotypes (HLA-C-restricted and CMV-specific). Adding up the frequency of public TCR beta families identified people who carried CMV plus the relevant HLA.

MiXCR was run by TCRdb on the reads, yielding one entry per CDR3 protein. The table has about 100,000 distinct CDR3 sequences, about 17% seen once. The chain has TRBV11-2 and TRBJ1-1; a possible D gene is TRBD1 (5 bases). What was sequenced was PBMCs. The clonotype originates from a human donor in good health (CMV status not recorded). Some clones in this sample may be carry-over from other donors' samples. CDR3 in DNA: TGTGCCAGCAGCTTAGACAGGGCTCTTGAAGCTTTCTTT. Residues: CASSLDRALEAFF.